This T cell receptor beta chain was sequenced for a study of identifying expanded T cells in peripheral blood. CDR1 is GTSNPN and CDR2 is SVGIG in the germline V gene (reference sequence). The CDR3 has 16 amino acids. The V gene lost 4 bases and the J gene lost 0 bases, with 16 bases spanning the gap. Using immunoSEQ multiplex PCR, the repertoire was profiled, and TCRdb retains in-frame clones only, with some absent. Of about 86,000 clones in the sample, 70% to 90% were seen once. V gene TRBV30 combines with J gene TRBJ2-1; the D call may be TRBD1 or TRBD2 (6 bases each). The receptor's source is a person between 18 and 75 years old in good health. Sequenced input: blood. CDR3 loop: CAWTSSGASSYNEQFF. The CDR3 DNA sequence: TGTGCCTGGACTAGCTCGGGGGCGAGCTCCTACAATGAGCAGTTCTTC.